This T cell receptor beta chain was profiled in a study of shared clonotypes between healthy human individuals. About the study: CD4 naive and memory got three plates each, CD8 naive two, CD8 memory one. Broader study findings: Generation probabilities of non-shared clonotypes were lower (relative to those shared by all four donors).

There are 14 residues in the CDR3. Germline V gene lookup returns CDR1 GTSNPN and CDR2 SVGIG (reference sequence). The V and J ends lost 2 bases and 7 bases respectively, with 14 bases between them. Some clones are missing from TCRdb's copy, which holds only in-frame ones; the method was immunoSEQ multiplex PCR. The table has roughly 2.4 million clones, nearly 97% seen once. As regards this clone: Its antigen is not known.

The rearrangement links TRBV30 to TRBJ2-2; perhaps TRBD1 as D (6 bases). The source material was naive CD4+ T cells sorted from blood. The sample's subset: CD45RA+ positively selected. This sequence originates from a man between 18 and 29 years old in good health. CDR3 loop: CAWSYGTSSGELFF. The CDR3 DNA reads TGTGCCTGGAGTTACGGGACATCAAGCGGGGAGCTGTTTTTT.